This T cell receptor (beta chain) was observed in a study of T cell responses to AZD1222 COVID-19 vaccine. Study-wide results and caveats: It was only after the peak T cell response that any repertoires were sampled.

The method was immunoSEQ multiplex PCR; TCRdb's version includes in-frame clones alone and lacks a portion of them. The repertoire includes around 110,000 clones, about 93% of them detected once, and less than 25% sits in the top ten. Concerning this clone: Its antigen is not known.

Source: peripheral blood, taken on day 0 of AZD1222 vaccination. This receptor was obtained from an adult in good health.

CDR3 nucleotide sequence: TGTGCCAGCAGCCACCAACTTACAGGGCAAAGCACCGGGGAGCTGTTTTTT. It encodes CASSHQLTGQSTGELFF. The chain has TRBV11-3 and TRBJ2-2, with D maybe TRBD1 (6 bases). Germline CDR1 and CDR2: SGHNT and YENEEA. Deletions cut 5 bases from V and 4 bases from J, with 20 bases between. The CDR3 consists of 17 residues.